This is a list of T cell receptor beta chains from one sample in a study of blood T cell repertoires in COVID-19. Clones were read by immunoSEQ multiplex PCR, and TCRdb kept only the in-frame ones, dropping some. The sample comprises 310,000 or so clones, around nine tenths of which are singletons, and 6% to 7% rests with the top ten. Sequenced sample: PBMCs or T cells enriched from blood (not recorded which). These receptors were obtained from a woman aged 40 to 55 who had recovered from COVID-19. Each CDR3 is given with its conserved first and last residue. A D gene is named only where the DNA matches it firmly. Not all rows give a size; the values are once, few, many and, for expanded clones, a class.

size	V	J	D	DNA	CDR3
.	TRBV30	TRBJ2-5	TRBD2	TGTGCCTGGACAATGGGGGGACTAGCGGGAGGGCCCAAGTACTTC	CAWTMGGLAGGPKYF
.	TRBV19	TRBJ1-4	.	TGTGCCAGTACCGACTTCACAGGGAATGAAAAACTGTTTTTT	CASTDFTGNEKLFF
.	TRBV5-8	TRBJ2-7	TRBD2	TGTGCCAGCAGCTTGGCCTTGTTAGCGGGAGCCTACGAGCAGTACTTC	CASSLALLAGAYEQYF
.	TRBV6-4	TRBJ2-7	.	TGTGCCAGCAGCGCCGAGGGTGGCTCCTACGAGCAGTACTTC	CASSAEGGSYEQYF
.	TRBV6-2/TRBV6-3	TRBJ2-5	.	TGTGCCAGCAGTCACACCCCCCAGACCCAGTACTTC	CASSHTPQTQYF
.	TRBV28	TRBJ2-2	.	TGTGCTAGCAGTTTGGGGGCACGGACCGGGGAGCTGTTTTTT	CASSLGARTGELFF
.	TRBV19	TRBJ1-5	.	TGTGCCAGTAGTACCCAGAATAGCAATCAGCCCCAGCATTTT	CASSTQNSNQPQHF
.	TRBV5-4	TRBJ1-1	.	TGTGCCAGCAGCTGGGGGGGATCCGTGGACACTGAAGCTTTCTTT	CASSWGGSVDTEAFF
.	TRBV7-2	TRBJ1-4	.	TGTGCCAGCAGCTTGTCCGGGGTTGAAAAACTGTTTTTT	CASSLSGVEKLFF
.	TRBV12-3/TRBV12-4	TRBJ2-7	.	TGTGCCAGCAGTTTACACGAGCCTCCAGAGCAGTACTTC	CASSLHEPPEQYF
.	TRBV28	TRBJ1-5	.	TGTGCCAGCAGTTTATCAGGGATTCGTCAGCCCCAGCATTTT	CASSLSGIRQPQHF
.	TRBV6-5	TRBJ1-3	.	TGTGCCAGCAGCCAAGACAGACACTCTGGAAACACCATATATTTT	CASSQDRHSGNTIYF
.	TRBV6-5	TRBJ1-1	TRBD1	TGTGCCAGCAGCACAGGGGGCCGGAACACTGAAGCTTTCTTT	CASSTGGRNTEAFF
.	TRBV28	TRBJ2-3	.	TGTGCCAGCAGCCCTACCACAGATACGCAGTATTTT	CASSPTTDTQYF
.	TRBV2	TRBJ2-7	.	TGTGCCGGGACTTCGGGCCGAGATTACGAGCAGTACTTC	CAGTSGRDYEQYF
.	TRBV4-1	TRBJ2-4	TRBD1	TGCGCCAGCAGCCAACCCCGGGACAGTCGAGCCAAAAACATTCAGTACTTC	CASSQPRDSRAKNIQYF
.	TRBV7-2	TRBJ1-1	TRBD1	TGTGCCACCTTCCGAGGACAGGGGAACACTGAAGCTTTCTTT	CATFRGQGNTEAFF
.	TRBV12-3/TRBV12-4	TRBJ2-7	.	TGTGCCAGCAGTTTCACCCCGGGGTCCGAGCAGTACTTC	CASSFTPGSEQYF
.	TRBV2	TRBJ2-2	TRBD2	TGTGCCAGCAGTACTGAGCGGGAGGCGGCCGGGGAGCTGTTTTTT	CASSTEREAAGELFF
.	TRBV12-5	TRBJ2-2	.	TGTGCTAGTGGTTCCTGGGCAGGGGCGGGCACCGGGGAGCTGTTTTTT	CASGSWAGAGTGELFF
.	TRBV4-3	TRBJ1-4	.	TGCGCCAGCAGCCAAGGGTCAGGGTCAACTAATGAAAAACTGTTTTTT	CASSQGSGSTNEKLFF
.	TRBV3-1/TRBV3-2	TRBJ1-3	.	TGTGCCAGCAGCCCCACCGACAGTGGAAACACCATATATTTT	CASSPTDSGNTIYF
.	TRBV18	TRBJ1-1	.	TGTGCCAGCTCACCACTGGCTTTGGACACTGAAGCTTTCTTT	CASSPLALDTEAFF
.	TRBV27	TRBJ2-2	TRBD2	TGTGCCAGCAGCCTAGCGGCCAACACCGGGGAGCTGTTTTTT	CASSLAANTGELFF
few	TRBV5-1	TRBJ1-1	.	TGCGCCAGCAGCTTGGTTCTAGGGGAGGCTGAAGCTTTCTTT	CASSLVLGEAEAFF
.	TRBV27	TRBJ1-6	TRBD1	TGTGCCAGCAGCCGCTTCGACAGGGGCGCAAATTCACCCCTCCACTTT	CASSRFDRGANSPLHF
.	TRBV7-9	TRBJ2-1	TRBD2	TGTGCCACTGGTTCCATGGGACTAGCGGCCAATGAGCAGTTCTTC	CATGSMGLAANEQFF
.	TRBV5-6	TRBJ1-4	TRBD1	TGTGCCAGCAGCTGGCAGGGGGGTGCTAATGAAAAACTGTTTTTT	CASSWQGGANEKLFF
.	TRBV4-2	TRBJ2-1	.	TGTGCCAGCAGCCAAGAGGTACGGGGGACCGCCGAGCAGTTCTTC	CASSQEVRGTAEQFF
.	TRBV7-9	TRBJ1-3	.	TGTGCCAGCAGCCGCGGGGCTGGAAACACCATATATTTT	CASSRGAGNTIYF
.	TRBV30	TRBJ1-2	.	TGTGCCTCGTCGAGAGGGTACGGGTATGGCTACACCTTC	CASSRGYGYGYTF
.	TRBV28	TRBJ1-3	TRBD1	TGTGCCAGCAGTTTCAATGGGGACAGTGGAAACACCATATATTTT	CASSFNGDSGNTIYF
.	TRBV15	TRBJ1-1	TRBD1	TGTGCCACCAGCCCTGGGACAGGGGGCCTCACTGAAGCTTTCTTT	CATSPGTGGLTEAFF
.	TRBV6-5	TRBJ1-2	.	TGTGCCAGCAGCCGGGACACCTATGGCTACACCTTC	CASSRDTYGYTF
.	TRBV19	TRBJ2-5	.	TGTGCCAGTAGTCGGGGAGTTTTTCAAGAGACCCAGTACTTC	CASSRGVFQETQYF
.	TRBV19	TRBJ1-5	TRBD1	TGTGCCAGTAGTTCTCCGGGACAGGGAGAATATAGCAATCAGCCCCAGCATTTT	CASSSPGQGEYSNQPQHF
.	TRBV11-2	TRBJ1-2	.	TGTGCCAGCAGCCCAACACGGAGAAACTATGGCTACACCTTC	CASSPTRRNYGYTF
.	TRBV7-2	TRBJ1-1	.	TGTGCCAGCAGGGCCGCCGAGGCCAGGAACACTGAAGCTTTCTTT	CASRAAEARNTEAFF
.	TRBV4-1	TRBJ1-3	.	TGCGCCAGCAGCCAAGTGCGCCTAGCCTCTGGAAACACCATATATTTT	CASSQVRLASGNTIYF
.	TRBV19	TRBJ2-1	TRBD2	TGTGCCAGTAGCCCCATCTCTCTACTAGCGGGAGGGGAGGATGAGCAGTTCTTC	CASSPISLLAGGEDEQFF
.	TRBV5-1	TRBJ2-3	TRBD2	TGCGCCAGCAGCTGGGGACCTAGCGGTAGTCTGGGTGGAGGTGGAACAGATACGCAGTATTTT	CASSWGPSGSLGGGGTDTQYF
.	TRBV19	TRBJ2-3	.	TGTGCCAGTAGAGCGGCGGGACGGAGTACAGATACGCAGTATTTT	CASRAAGRSTDTQYF
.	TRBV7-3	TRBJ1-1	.	TGTGCCAGCAGCTTAACCCCTCGGGGGGAGGGCACTGAAGCTTTCTTT	CASSLTPRGEGTEAFF
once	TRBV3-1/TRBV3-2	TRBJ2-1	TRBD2	TGTGCCAGCAGCACCCGCGGGACTAGATACAATGAGCAGTTCTTC	CASSTRGTRYNEQFF
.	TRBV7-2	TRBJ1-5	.	TGTGCCAGCAGTCCGGTCTATCGACAGCCCCAGCATTTT	CASSPVYRQPQHF
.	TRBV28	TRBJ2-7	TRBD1	TGTGCCAGCCGCAGGGACAGCCCCTACGAGCAGTACTTC	CASRRDSPYEQYF
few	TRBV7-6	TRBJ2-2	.	TGTGCCAGCAGCGTAGGGGCATCGAACACCGGGGAGCTGTTTTTT	CASSVGASNTGELFF
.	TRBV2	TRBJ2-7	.	TGTGCCAGCAGTGGGGGAATAAGGGGCGAGCAGTACTTC	CASSGGIRGEQYF
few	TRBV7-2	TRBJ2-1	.	TGTGCCAGCAGCTACGGAGGGTTGGAGGCCTACAATGAGCAGTTCTTC	CASSYGGLEAYNEQFF
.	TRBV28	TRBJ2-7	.	TGTGCCAGCAGTTTAGGCGGGACTTTCTACGAGCAGTACTTC	CASSLGGTFYEQYF
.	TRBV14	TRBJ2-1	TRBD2	TGTGCCAGCAGCCTAACGGGAGGGCCGGAGGAGCAGTTCTTC	CASSLTGGPEEQFF
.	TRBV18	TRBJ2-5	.	TGTGCCAGCTCACTGTCACTTCAAGAGACCCAGTACTTC	CASSLSLQETQYF
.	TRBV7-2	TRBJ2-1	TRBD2	TGTGCCAGCAGCGCGAAGCCGGGCGGGGGTGACAATGAGCAGTTCTTC	CASSAKPGGGDNEQFF
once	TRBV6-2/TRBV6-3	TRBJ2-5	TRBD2	TGTGCCAGCAGTTACGGAGTACTAGCGGGGTCCCAAGAGACCCAGTACTTC	CASSYGVLAGSQETQYF
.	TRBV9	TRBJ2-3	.	TGTGCCAGCAGCGTAGCGGCGGGGAGCACAGATACGCAGTATTTT	CASSVAAGSTDTQYF
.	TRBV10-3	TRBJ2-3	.	TGTGCCATCAGTGAGAGCGACAGCAGCACAGATACGCAGTATTTT	CAISESDSSTDTQYF
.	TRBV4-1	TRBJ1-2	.	TGCGCCAGCAGCCAAGGGGGAGGGCTGGCGTCAGGCTACACCTTC	CASSQGGGLASGYTF